This T cell receptor (beta chain) is from a study of T-cell memory formation after mild COVID-19. General observations from the study: What remained unconfirmed was the SARS-CoV-2 specificity of second-wave clones peaking on day 37.

Concerning this clonotype itself: Antigen specificity is unknown.

Germline values: CDR1 SGHTA, CDR2 FQGNSA. J lost 3 bases, V lost 4 bases, and 26 bases had no gene match. The CDR3 totals 21 residues. Barcoded TCR alpha and TCR beta cDNA libraries with UMIs came from 5'RACE using constant-segment primers. TCRdb reprocessed the 5' RACE reads via MiXCR and lists one record per CDR3 protein. Among hundreds of thousands of distinct CDR3 sequences listed, about 20% were seen once. Sequencing was done on a sample of PBMCs or a T cell subset sorted from them (not recorded which). This sequence joins TRBV7-2 and TRBJ2-5, with 7 bases fitting TRBD2. The TCR comes from an adult woman who had mild COVID-19 (a few samples of this study predate the infection). Cell type and time point are not known. The CDR3 DNA follows: TGTGCCAGCAGCTCCGAGACACAACCGGGACTACTCAAAAATGGGGAAGAGACCCAGTACTTC. Residues: CASSSETQPGLLKNGEETQYF. The entire variable domain, with the rest obtained from reference TRBV7-2 and TRBJ2-5, is as follows: GAGVSQSPSNKVTEKGKDVELRCDPISGHTALYWYRQSLGQGLEFLIYFQGNSAPDKSGLPSDRFSAERTGGSVSTLTIQRTQQEDSAVYLCASSSETQPGLLKNGEETQYFGPGTRLLVL.